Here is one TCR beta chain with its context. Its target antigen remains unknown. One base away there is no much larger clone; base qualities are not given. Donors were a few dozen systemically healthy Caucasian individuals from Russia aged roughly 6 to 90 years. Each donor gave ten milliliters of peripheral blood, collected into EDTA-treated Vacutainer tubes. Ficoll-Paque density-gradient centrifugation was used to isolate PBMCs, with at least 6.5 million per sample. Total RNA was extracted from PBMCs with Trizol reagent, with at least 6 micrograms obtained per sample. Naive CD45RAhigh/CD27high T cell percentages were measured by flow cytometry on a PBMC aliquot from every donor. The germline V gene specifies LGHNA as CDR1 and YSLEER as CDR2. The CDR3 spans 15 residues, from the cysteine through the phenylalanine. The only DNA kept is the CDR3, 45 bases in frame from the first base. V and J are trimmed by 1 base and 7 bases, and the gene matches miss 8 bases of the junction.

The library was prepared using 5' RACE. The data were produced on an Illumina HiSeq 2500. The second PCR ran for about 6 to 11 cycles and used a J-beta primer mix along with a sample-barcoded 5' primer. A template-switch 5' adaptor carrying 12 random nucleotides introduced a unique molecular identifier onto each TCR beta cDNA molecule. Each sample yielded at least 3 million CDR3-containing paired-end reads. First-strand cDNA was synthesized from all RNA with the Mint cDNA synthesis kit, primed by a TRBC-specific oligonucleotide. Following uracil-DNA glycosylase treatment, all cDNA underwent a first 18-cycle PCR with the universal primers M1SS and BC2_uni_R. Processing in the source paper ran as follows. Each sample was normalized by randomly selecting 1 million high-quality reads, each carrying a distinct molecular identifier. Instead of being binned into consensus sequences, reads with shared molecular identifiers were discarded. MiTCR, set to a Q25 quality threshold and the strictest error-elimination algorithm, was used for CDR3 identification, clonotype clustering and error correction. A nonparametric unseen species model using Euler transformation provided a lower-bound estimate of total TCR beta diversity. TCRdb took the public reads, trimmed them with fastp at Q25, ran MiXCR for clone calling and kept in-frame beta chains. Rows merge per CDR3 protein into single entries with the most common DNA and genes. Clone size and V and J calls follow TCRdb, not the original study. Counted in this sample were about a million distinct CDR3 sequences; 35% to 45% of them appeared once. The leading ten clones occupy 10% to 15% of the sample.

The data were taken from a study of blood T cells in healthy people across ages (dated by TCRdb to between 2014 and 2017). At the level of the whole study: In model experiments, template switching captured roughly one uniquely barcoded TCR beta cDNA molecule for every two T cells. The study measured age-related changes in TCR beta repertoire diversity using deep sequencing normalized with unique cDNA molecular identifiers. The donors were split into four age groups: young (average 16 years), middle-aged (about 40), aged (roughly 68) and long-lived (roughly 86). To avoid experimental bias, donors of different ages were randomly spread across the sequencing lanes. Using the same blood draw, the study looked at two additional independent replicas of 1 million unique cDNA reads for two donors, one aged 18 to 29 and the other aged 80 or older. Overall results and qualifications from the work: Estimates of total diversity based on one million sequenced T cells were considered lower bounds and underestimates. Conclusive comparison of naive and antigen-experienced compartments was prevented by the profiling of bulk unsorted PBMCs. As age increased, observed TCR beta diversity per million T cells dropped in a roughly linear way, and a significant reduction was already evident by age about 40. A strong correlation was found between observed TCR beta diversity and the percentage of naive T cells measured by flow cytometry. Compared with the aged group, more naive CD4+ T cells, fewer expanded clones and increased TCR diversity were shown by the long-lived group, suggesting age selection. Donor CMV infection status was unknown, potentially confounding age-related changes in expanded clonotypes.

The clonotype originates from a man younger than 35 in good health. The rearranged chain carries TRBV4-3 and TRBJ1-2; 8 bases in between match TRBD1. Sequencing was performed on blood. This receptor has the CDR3 CASSQVTGADCGYTF. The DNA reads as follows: TGCGCCAGCAGCCAAGTGACAGGGGCGGACTGTGGCTACACCTTC.